The clone carrying this T cell receptor beta chain was seen only a few times. The sample is drawn from a study of blood T cell repertoires in COVID-19. The V and J ends lost 0 bases and 6 bases respectively, with 6 bases between them. Germline CDR1 SGHRS, CDR2 YFSETQ. This CDR3 comprises 13 residues. Per the original methods: How many nucleated cells were present was estimated from reference gene primer amplification. Sequenced by immunoSEQ multiplex PCR; TCRdb stores in-frame clones only, minus some. V and J calls and clone size come straight from that table; D and trimming were deduced from the DNA. The sample shows approximately 240,000 clones, about 83% of them seen only once.

V gene TRBV5-1 combines with J gene TRBJ2-2; D gene unclear. Input material: peripheral blood. This TCR derives from a woman aged 25 to 39 with COVID-19, enrolled during active disease. Here the CDR3 reads CASSLGGAGELFF. CDR3 DNA: TGCGCCAGCAGCTTGGGCGGTGCCGGGGAGCTGTTTTTT. Full variable domain (rest looked up from reference TRBV5-1 and TRBJ2-2): KAGVTQTPRYLIKTRGQQVTLSCSPISGHRSVSWYQQTPGQGLQFLFEYFSETQRNKGNFPGRFSGRQFSNSRSEMNVSTLELGDSALYLCASSLGGAGELFFGEGSRLTVL.